The sample holds many counts of the clone carrying this T cell receptor beta chain. The antigen is undetermined. Researchers prepared the TCRbeta library using unique molecular identifiers, the study reports. TCRdb ran MiXCR on the PCR reads and lists one entry per CDR3 protein. The table has about 300,000 distinct CDR3 sequences, 10% seen once. The data are from a study of T-cell reconstitution after alpha-beta-depleted transplantation in children. There are 13 residues in the CDR3. Germline V lookup: CDR1 SEHNR, CDR2 FQNEAQ (reference sequence). V was cut by 3 bases and J by 2 bases, with 8 bases left in between. Findings and caveats of the study: About two months after transplant, alpha-beta T cells reportedly came from several hundred expanded graft clones. T-cell counts and diversity were attributed mostly to newly produced T cells one year after transplant.

Sequenced here: PBMCs, sampled before TCRalphabeta/CD19-depleted stem cell transplant. This clonotype was sampled from a boy under three years old with acute myeloid leukemia, due to receive a stem cell transplant. V usage is TRBV7-9 and J usage is TRBJ2-7; D unresolved. CDR3 nucleotide sequence: TGTGCCAGCAGCTTTAAAACTACCTACGAGCAGTACTTC. Amino acid sequence: CASSFKTTYEQYF.